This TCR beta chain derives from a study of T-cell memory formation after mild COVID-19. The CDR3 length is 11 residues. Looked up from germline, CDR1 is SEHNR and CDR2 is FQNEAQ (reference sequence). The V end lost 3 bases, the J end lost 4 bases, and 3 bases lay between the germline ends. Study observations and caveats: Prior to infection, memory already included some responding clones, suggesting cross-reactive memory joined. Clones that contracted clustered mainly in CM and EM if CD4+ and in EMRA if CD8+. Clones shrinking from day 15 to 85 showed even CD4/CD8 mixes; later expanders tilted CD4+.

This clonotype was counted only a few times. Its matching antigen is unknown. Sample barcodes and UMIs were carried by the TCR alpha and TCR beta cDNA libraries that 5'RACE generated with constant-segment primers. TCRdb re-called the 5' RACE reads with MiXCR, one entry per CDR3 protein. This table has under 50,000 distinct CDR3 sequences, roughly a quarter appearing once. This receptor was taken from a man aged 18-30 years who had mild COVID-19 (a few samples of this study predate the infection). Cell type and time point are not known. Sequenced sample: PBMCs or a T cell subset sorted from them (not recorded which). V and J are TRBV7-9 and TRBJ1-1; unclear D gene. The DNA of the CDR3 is TGTGCCAGCAGCTTGGTCACTGAAGCTTTCTTT. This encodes CASSLVTEAFF.